The TCR beta chain described here comes from a study of T cells in Graves' hyperthyroidism and ophthalmopathy. The source material, RNA transcripts, was used to amplify TCR beta CDR3 regions. TCR CDR3 underwent first-round RT-PCR with the HTBI primer set. TCRdb ran MiXCR on the multiplex PCR reads and lists one entry per CDR3 protein. The sample includes 300,000 to 450,000 distinct CDR3 sequences, approximately 18% of them seen just once. With V trimmed by 1 base and J by 8 bases, 2 bases remained unmatched. This CDR3 region has 12 residues. Germline assignment: CDR1 SGHRS and CDR2 YFSETQ. This clonotype was recorded at least ten times.

The chain carries TRBV5-1 and TRBJ1-2; TRBD1 aligns across 7 bases. The sample consisted of blood. The source of this sequence is a woman aged 35 to 49 with Graves' ophthalmopathy. CDR3 region: CASSLRDRGYTF. The CDR3, as DNA: TGCGCCAGCAGCTTGCGGGACAGAGGCTACACCTTC. The full variable domain, completed using reference TRBV5-1 and TRBJ1-2, is KAGVTQTPRYLIKTRGQQVTLSCSPISGHRSVSWYQQTPGQGLQFLFEYFSETQRNKGNFPGRFSGRQFSNSRSEMNVSTLELGDSALYLCASSLRDRGYTFGSGTRLTVV.